These 21 T cell receptor beta chains share one sample of origin, sequenced in a study of blood T cell repertoires in COVID-19. The repertoire was sequenced with immunoSEQ multiplex PCR; TCRdb's copy has only in-frame clones and lacks some. The sample lists tens of thousands of clones; around 80% were seen once. The sequenced sample consisted of peripheral blood. These receptors were collected from a woman older than 75 with active or convalescent COVID-19.

The table lists this clone with a count of one. This sequence joins TRBV15 and TRBJ2-2, with TRBD2 matching 7 bases. The germline CDR1 and CDR2 sequences are LNHNV and YYDKDF (reference sequence). This CDR3 is built from 14 residues. Unmatched junction bases numbered 5, after V lost 8 bases and J lost 2 bases. CDR3 protein: CATASGSNTGELFF. The CDR3 region has the DNA TGTGCCACCGCTAGCGGCTCAAACACCGGGGAGCTGTTTTTT.

This rearrangement joins TRBV5-1 to TRBJ2-7, with no clear D. The V end lost 5 bases, the J end lost 1 base, and 16 bases lay between the germline ends. The CDR3 sequence is 15 residues long. Germline V lookup: CDR1 SGHRS, CDR2 YFSETQ. The CDR3 loop reads CASRGGPTVSYEQYF. CDR3 coding DNA: TGCGCCAGCAGGGGTGGGCCCACCGTGTCCTACGAGCAGTACTTC.

The chain has TRBV28 and TRBJ2-1; TRBD2 aligns across 9 bases. The CDR3 is 16 residues long. The junction had 15 bases not matched to a gene; V was cut back by 7 bases and J by 8 bases. Germline CDR1 MDHEN, CDR2 SYDVKM. DNA of the CDR3: TGTGCCAGCACCCAACAGGAGGGCGGGAGGGCACATGAGCAGTTCTTC. It codes for CASTQQEGGRAHEQFF.

V is TRBV5-4 and J is TRBJ2-5, with D possibly matching TRBD2 (6 bases). The germline CDR1 and CDR2 sequences are SGHNT and YYREEE (reference sequence). The CDR3 sequence is 14 residues long. With 3 bases removed from V and 5 bases from J, the gap between germline ends came to 14 bases. CDR3 in amino acids: CASSSRDLPETQYF. CDR3 DNA sequence: TGTGCCAGCAGCTCGCGGGACTTGCCCGAGACCCAGTACTTC.

This chain uses TRBV7-6 with TRBJ1-2, with TRBD1 identical over 8 bases. CDR3 size: 16 residues. J gave up 0 bases and V 3 bases, and 6 bases lay outside the gene matches. Germline-derived CDR1 and CDR2 are SGHVS and FNYEAQ. The CDR3 is CASSLAQGGTNYGYTF. Written as DNA, the CDR3 is TGTGCCAGCAGCTTGGCACAGGGGGGGACTAACTATGGCTACACCTTC.

Only one count was recorded for this clone. The chain has TRBV7-3 and TRBJ2-5, with D unclear. CDR1 and CDR2 (germline): SGHTA, FQGTGA. V lost 1 base and J lost 4, with 7 bases in between. The CDR3 loop spans 13 amino acids. The CDR3 DNA reads as TGTGCCAGCAGCTTAAGGTTCGGAGAGACCCAGTACTTC. It is translated as CASSLRFGETQYF.

This clone was picked up a small number of times. The chain uses TRBV19 and TRBJ1-5; tentative D call: TRBD1 (6 bases). Germline CDR1 LNHDA, CDR2 SQIVND (reference sequence). The CDR3 consists of 14 residues. Trimming cost V 7 bases and J 2 bases, with 12 bases left between them. The CDR3 is CASKGEVGNQPQHF. CDR3 in DNA: TGTGCCAGTAAGGGGGAAGTGGGCAATCAGCCCCAGCATTTT.

This clone appeared a few times. This chain connects TRBV7-6 to TRBJ2-7, with TRBD2 matching 9 bases. CDR1 SGHVS and CDR2 FNYEAQ come from the germline V gene. The CDR3 contains 14 residues. Trimming cost V 1 base and J 4 bases; bases outside gene matches: 2. The CDR3, as DNA: TGTGCCAGCAGCTTAGAAGCGGGAGGATACGAGCAGTACTTC. Amino acid sequence: CASSLEAGGYEQYF.

This clone was counted between two and nine times. The J gene is TRBJ1-2, the V gene TRBV2, with D possibly TRBD1 on 5 matching bases. The length of the CDR3 is 12 residues. The V and J ends lost 8 bases and 2 bases respectively, with 9 bases between them. CDR1 is SNHLY and CDR2 is FYNNEI in the germline V gene. CDR3 loop: CASGDSNYGYTF. The CDR3 DNA is TGTGCCAGCGGAGACAGCAACTATGGCTACACCTTC.

The chain has TRBV28 and TRBJ2-3, with D possibly being TRBD2 (5 bases). Trimming took 7 bases from V and 6 from J, leaving 14 bases between them. Per germline, CDR1 MDHEN and CDR2 SYDVKM. CDR3 length: 13 residues. CDR3: CASTEYSGDTQYF. The CDR3 nucleotides read TGTGCCAGCACGGAATACAGCGGCGATACGCAGTATTTT.

The CDR3 spells CSASLQAQETQYF. Written as DNA, the CDR3 is TGCAGTGCTAGTCTCCAGGCCCAAGAGACCCAGTACTTC. The V gene is TRBV20-1, the J gene TRBJ2-5; no reliable D call. This CDR3 comprises 13 residues. Germline V lookup: CDR1 DFQATT, CDR2 SNEGSKA (reference sequence). V lost 3 bases and J lost 1, with 9 bases in between.

In the case of this clone: One end of the junction is discordant with germline, which a read error may explain. The identical CDR3 is also encoded by other nucleotide sequences in the sample. This rearrangement joins TRBV6-5 to TRBJ2-7; D ambiguous. Per the germline V gene, CDR1 is MNHEY and CDR2 is SVGAGI. The CDR3 has 15 amino acids. The CDR3 nucleotides read TGTGCCAGCAGCTACTCGAACTTGTTTTCGAACGAGCAGTACTTC. Translated, it gives CASSYSNLFSNEQYF.

The rearrangement joins TRBV4-2 to TRBJ1-2; the D is unclear. Germline CDR1 reads LGHNA; CDR2 reads YNFKEQ. Trimming removed 3 bases from V and 2 bases from J, with 7 bases in between. The CDR3 has 13 amino acids. The CDR3 spells CASSHLENYGYTF. The DNA of the CDR3 is TGTGCCAGCAGCCATCTGGAGAACTATGGCTACACCTTC.

The chain has TRBV25-1 and TRBJ2-2, with 7 bases that match TRBD1. The germline V gene encodes CDR1 MGHDK and CDR2 SYGVNS. The V and J ends lost 5 bases and 5 bases, in that order; junction bases with no gene match: 5. The CDR3 has 14 residues. The CDR3 DNA follows: TGTGCCAGCAGTATGGCAGGGGGTACCGGGGAGCTGTTTTTT. The encoded protein is CASSMAGGTGELFF.

The V gene is TRBV4-2, the J gene TRBJ2-7; TRBD1 aligns across 9 bases. CDR3 length: 15 residues. Germline V gives CDR1 LGHNA, CDR2 YNFKEQ. J gave up 2 bases and V 6 bases, and 8 bases lay outside the gene matches. The CDR3 region is CASRPRQGETYEQYF. In nucleotides, the CDR3 is TGTGCCAGCAGACCTCGACAGGGGGAGACCTACGAGCAGTACTTC.

V usage is TRBV3-1 (or the pseudogene TRBV3-2) and J usage is TRBJ1-4, with 8 nucleotides matching TRBD1. The CDR3 runs to 14 residues. Germline V gene lookup returns CDR1 LGHDT and CDR2 YNNKEL (reference sequence). V lost 4 bases to trimming and J lost 8 bases; unmatched junction nucleotides: 6. The CDR3 reads CASSLTGGGEKLFF. The DNA of the CDR3 is TGTGCCAGCAGCCTTACAGGGGGTGGGGAAAAACTGTTTTTT.

The sample holds a few counts of this clone. This chain uses TRBV6-5 with TRBJ2-1, with TRBD2 matching over 8 bases. Per germline, CDR1 MNHEY and CDR2 SVGAGI. The ends lost 8 bases at V and 8 bases at J; junction bases unmatched: 14. CDR3 size: 15 residues. The CDR3 spells CASRPAGGPGDEQFF. The CDR3 coding sequence is TGTGCCAGCCGCCCGGCGGGAGGCCCCGGGGATGAGCAGTTCTTC.

V usage is TRBV2 and J usage is TRBJ1-2; D is perhaps TRBD1 (5 bases). V was clipped by 6 bases and J by 8 bases, with 19 bases between them. Germline CDR1 SNHLY, CDR2 FYNNEI. This CDR3 comprises 14 residues. This CDR3 is CASRPQGQEGGYTF. CDR3 sequence (DNA): TGTGCCAGCAGACCCCAGGGCCAGGAGGGGGGCTACACCTTC.

This clone turned up a few times. This sequence joins TRBV3-1 (or the pseudogene TRBV3-2) and TRBJ1-1; no firm D call. The V end lost 1 base, the J end lost 3 bases, and 9 bases lay between the germline ends. The CDR3 sequence is 14 residues long. Germline assignment: CDR1 LGHDT and CDR2 YNNKEL (reference sequence). The CDR3 here is CASSQVYGDTEAFF. The CDR3 DNA follows: TGTGCCAGCAGCCAAGTCTACGGGGACACTGAAGCTTTCTTT.

This clone has a single count. The chain combines TRBV19 with TRBJ2-7; tentative D call: TRBD2 (6 bases). CDR3 length: 13 residues. In germline, CDR1 is LNHDA, CDR2 SQIVND (reference sequence). The V and J ends lost 8 bases and 0 bases respectively, with 11 bases between them. CDR3 amino acids: CASGGGSSYEQYF. The CDR3 region has the DNA TGTGCCAGTGGGGGAGGAAGCTCCTACGAGCAGTACTTC.

CDR3 sequence reads: CASSGGNEQYF. The CDR3 coding sequence is TGTGCCAGCTCAGGGGGGAACGAGCAGTACTTC. The J gene is TRBJ2-7, the V gene TRBV7-8; a weak D match, TRBD1 (7 bases). The V gene lost 8 bases and the J gene lost 5 bases, with 10 bases spanning the gap. The CDR3 sequence is 11 residues long. The germline V gene encodes CDR1 SGHVS and CDR2 FQNEAQ.